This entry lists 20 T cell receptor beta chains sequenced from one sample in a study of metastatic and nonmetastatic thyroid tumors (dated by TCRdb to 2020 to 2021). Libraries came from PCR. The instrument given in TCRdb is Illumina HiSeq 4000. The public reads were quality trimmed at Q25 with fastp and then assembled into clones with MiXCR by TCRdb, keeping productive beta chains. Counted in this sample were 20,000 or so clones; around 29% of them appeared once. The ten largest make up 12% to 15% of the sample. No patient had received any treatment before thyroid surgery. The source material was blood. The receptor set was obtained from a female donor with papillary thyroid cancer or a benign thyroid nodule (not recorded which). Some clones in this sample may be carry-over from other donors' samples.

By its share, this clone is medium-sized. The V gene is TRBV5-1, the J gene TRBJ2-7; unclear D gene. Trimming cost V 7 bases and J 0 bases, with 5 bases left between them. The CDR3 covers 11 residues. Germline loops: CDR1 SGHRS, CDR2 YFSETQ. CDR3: CASQSSYEQYF. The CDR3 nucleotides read TGCGCCAGCCAGTCCTCCTACGAGCAGTACTTC.

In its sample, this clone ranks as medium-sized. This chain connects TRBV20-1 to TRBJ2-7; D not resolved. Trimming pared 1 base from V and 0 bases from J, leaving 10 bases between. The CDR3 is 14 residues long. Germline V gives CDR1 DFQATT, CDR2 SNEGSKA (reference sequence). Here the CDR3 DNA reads TGCAGTGCTAGAGTGGACCCCAGCTCCTACGAGCAGTACTTC. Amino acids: CSARVDPSSYEQYF.

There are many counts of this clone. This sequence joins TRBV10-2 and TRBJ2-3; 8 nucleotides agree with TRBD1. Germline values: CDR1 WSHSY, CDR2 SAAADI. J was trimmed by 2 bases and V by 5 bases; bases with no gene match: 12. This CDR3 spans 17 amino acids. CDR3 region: CASSFLRTGRYTDTQYF. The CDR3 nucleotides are TGCGCCAGCAGTTTTCTACGGACAGGGAGGTACACAGATACGCAGTATTTT.

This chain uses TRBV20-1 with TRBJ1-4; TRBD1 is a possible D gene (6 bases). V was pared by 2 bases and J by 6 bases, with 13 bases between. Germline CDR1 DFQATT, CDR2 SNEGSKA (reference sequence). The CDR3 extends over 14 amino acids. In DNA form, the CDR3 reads TGCAGTGCTAGACCGACCGGACAGTATGAAAAACTGTTTTTT. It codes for CSARPTGQYEKLFF.

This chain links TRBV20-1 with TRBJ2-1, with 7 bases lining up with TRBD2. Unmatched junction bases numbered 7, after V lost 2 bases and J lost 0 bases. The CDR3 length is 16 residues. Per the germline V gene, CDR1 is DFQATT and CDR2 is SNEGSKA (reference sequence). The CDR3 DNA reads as TGCAGTGCTAGATCCGGGACTACCGGCTCCTACAATGAGCAGTTCTTC. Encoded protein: CSARSGTTGSYNEQFF.

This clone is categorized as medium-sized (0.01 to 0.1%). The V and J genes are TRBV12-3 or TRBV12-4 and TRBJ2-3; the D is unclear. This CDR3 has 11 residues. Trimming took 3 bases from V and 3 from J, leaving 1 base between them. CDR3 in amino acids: CASSFTDTQYF. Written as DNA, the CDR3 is TGTGCCAGCAGTTTTACAGATACGCAGTATTTT.

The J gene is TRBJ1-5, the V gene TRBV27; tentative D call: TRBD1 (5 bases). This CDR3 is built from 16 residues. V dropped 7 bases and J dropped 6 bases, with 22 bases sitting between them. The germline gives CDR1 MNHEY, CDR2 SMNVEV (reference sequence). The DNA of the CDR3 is TGTGCCAGCAAGCGGGGGGTTGACGAGTGTAGTCAGCCCCAGCATTTT. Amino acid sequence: CASKRGVDECSQPQHF.

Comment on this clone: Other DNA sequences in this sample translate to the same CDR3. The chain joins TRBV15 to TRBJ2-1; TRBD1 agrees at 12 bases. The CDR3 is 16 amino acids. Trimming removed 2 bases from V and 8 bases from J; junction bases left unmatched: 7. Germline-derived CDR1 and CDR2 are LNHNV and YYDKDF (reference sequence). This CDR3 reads CATSRPGGTGGYEQFF. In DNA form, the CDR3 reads TGTGCCACCAGCAGACCAGGGGGGACAGGGGGCTATGAGCAGTTCTTC. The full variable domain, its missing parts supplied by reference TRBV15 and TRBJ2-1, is DAMVIQNPRYQVTQFGKPVTLSCSQTLNHNVMYWYQQKSSQAPKLLFHYYDKDFNNEADTPDNFQSRRPNTSFCFLDIRSPGLGDTAMYLCATSRPGGTGGYEQFFGPGTRLTVL.

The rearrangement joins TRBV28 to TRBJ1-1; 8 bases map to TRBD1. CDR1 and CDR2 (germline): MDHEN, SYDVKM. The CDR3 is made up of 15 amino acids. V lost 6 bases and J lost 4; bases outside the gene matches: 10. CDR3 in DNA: TGTGCCAGCAGCCCCGCCGGACAGGGTATCACTGAAGCTTTCTTT. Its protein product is CASSPAGQGITEAFF.

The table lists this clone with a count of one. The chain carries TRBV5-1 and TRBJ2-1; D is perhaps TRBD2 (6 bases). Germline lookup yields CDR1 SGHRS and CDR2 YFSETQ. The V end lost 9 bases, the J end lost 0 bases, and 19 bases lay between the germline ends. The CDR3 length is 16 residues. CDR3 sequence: CAIWGGIGSSYNEQFF. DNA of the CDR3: TGCGCCATTTGGGGCGGGATAGGAAGCTCCTACAATGAGCAGTTCTTC.

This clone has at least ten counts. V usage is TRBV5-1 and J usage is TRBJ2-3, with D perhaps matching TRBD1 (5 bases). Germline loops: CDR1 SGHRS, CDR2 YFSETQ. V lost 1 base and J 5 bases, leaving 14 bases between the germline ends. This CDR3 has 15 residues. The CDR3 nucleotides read TGCGCCAGCAGCTTGAGGGGCGGACCGGGAGATACGCAGTATTTT. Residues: CASSLRGGPGDTQYF.

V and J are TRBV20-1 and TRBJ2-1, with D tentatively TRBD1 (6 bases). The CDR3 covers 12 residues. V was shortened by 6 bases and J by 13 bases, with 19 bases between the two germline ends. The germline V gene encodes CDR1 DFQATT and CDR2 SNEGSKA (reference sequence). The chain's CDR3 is CSAVSQGLGQFF. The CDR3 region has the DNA TGCAGTGCGGTTAGCCAGGGGTTGGGACAGTTCTTC.

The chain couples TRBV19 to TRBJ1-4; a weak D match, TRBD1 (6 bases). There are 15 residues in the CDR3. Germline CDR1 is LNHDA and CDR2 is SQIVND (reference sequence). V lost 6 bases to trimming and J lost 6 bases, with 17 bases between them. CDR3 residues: CASRSSRGFDEKLFF. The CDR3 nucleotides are TGTGCCAGTAGGTCGTCCAGGGGATTTGATGAAAAACTGTTTTTT. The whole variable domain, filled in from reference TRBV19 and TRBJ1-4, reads DGGITQSPKYLFRKEGQNVTLSCEQNLNHDAMYWYRQDPGQGLRLIYYSQIVNDFQKGDIAEGYSVSREKKESFPLTVTSAQKNPTAFYLCASRSSRGFDEKLFFGSGTQLSVL.

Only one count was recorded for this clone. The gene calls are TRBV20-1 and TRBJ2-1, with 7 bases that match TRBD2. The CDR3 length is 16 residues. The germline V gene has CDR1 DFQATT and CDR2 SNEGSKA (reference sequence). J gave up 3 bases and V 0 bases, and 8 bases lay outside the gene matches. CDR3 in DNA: TGCAGTGCTAGAGATGTTGACCGGACTAGCTACAATGAGCAGTTCTTC. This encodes CSARDVDRTSYNEQFF.

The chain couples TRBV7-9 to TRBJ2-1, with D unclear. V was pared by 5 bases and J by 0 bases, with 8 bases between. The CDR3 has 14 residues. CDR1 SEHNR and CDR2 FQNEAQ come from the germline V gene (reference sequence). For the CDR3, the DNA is TGTGCCAGCAGCCCCCCACACTCCTACAATGAGCAGTTCTTC. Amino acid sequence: CASSPPHSYNEQFF.

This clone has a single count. The CDR3 protein is CASSLISSGANVLTF. The CDR3, as DNA: TGCGCCAGCAGCTTGATCAGCTCTGGGGCCAACGTCCTGACTTTC. The chain links TRBV5-1 to TRBJ2-6, with no clear D. V was clipped by 1 base and J by 0 bases, with 5 bases between them. The CDR3 totals 15 residues. CDR1 and CDR2 from the germline V gene are SGHRS and YFSETQ.

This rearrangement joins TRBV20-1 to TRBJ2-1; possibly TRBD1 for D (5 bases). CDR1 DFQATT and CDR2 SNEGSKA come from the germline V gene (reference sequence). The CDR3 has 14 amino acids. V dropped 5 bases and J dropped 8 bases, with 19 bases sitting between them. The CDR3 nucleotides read TGCAGTGCTTCAAATGGGGCCAGTGTCGATGAGCAGTTCTTC. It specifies CSASNGASVDEQFF.

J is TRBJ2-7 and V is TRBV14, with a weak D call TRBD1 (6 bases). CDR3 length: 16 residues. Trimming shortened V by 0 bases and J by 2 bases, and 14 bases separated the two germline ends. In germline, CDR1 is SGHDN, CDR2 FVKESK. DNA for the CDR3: TGTGCCAGCAGCCAAGATGAAGGACAGCTTGCCTACGAGCAGTACTTC. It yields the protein CASSQDEGQLAYEQYF.

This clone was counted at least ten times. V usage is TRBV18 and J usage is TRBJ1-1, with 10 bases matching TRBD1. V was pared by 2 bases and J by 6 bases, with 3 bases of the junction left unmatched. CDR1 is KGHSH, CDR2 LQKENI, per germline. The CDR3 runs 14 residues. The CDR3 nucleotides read TGTGCCAGCTCACCAATGGACAGGGGGGCTGAAGCTTTCTTT. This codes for CASSPMDRGAEAFF. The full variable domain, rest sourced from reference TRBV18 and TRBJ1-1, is NAGVMQNPRHLVRRRGQEARLRCSPMKGHSHVYWYRQLPEEGLKFMVYLQKENIIDESGMPKERFSAEFPKEGPSILRIQQVVRGDSAAYFCASSPMDRGAEAFFGQGTRLTVV.

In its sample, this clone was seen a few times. The CDR3: CASSGDRWDYEQYF. DNA of the CDR3: TGTGCCAGCAGCGGGGACAGGTGGGACTACGAGCAGTACTTC. J is TRBJ2-7 and V is TRBV6-1, with 8 bases lining up with TRBD1. Germline lookup yields CDR1 MNHNS and CDR2 SASEGT. This CDR3 has 14 residues. With V trimmed by 6 bases and J by 3 bases, 7 bases remained unmatched.